The entry below describes one T cell receptor beta chain. Its antigen has not been determined. Per-base quality was not reported, and no clone a single base away is much larger than it. Per the germline V gene, SGHVS is the CDR1 and FQNEAQ is the CDR2. V and J lose 1 base and 2 bases, and a span of 9 bases separates them. The CDR3 holds 14 amino acids from the cysteine to the phenylalanine. Solely the CDR3 DNA is kept, with 42 bases framed from the first base. Reads for this sample came from an Illumina HiSeq 2500. Quantitative 5'-RACE with molecular barcodes was the method used to prepare the TCR beta libraries. On the authors' methods: A new computational method based on a probabilistic model of VDJ rearrangement was used to identify disease-linked TCR variants. TCRdb passed the public sequencing reads through fastp at Q25 and MiXCR, retaining productive beta sequences. Every CDR3 protein is listed once, alongside the most common genes and DNA of its rows. The V and J calls follow TCRdb's processing rather than the paper's. Present in this sample are hundreds of thousands of distinct CDR3 sequences, approximately 12% of which were seen just once. The ten biggest clones cover 0.45% to 0.6% of the sample.

The data originate from a study of CD8 T cells in ankylosing spondylitis (dated by TCRdb to about 2017). Background for the entire study: The study set out to find disease-linked TCR variants by profiling T cell receptor beta repertoires in ankylosing spondylitis patients and healthy donors. Samples of peripheral blood were taken, and for ankylosing spondylitis patients, synovial fluid was collected as well. The whole study cohort included some 100 healthy donors and 20 to 25 ankylosing spondylitis patients.

Broader findings and caveats from the paper: Some of the motif variants had been reported before in the synovial fluid and blood of reactive arthritis patients, a finding that suggests common disease-initiation mechanisms. Significant enrichment of the disease-linked clones was reported in matched synovial fluid samples from ankylosing spondylitis patients. A CD8+ phenotype was shown by the disease-linked clones, which were found at relatively low frequencies in peripheral blood. A TCR beta motif of several highly homologous amino acid variants appeared characteristic of blood from ankylosing spondylitis patients.

The sequence was obtained from a male donor with ankylosing spondylitis. Sequenced: blood, either unsorted or a sorted T cell fraction (not recorded which). The chain was built from TRBV7-8 and TRBJ2-7; the D gene is not confidently resolved. The nucleotides read TGTGCCAGCAGCTTAGAGATAATTACCTACGAGCAGTACTTC. This is translated as CASSLEIITYEQYF.